This T cell receptor (beta chain) was found in a study of tumor and adjacent non-tumor tissue in lung cancer. Study-level information: There were fewer than 15 adenocarcinoma, a couple of squamous cell carcinoma and 1 small cell lung cancer cases.

Study-wide results and limits: Compared with tumor, normal lung showed significantly lower TCR diversity.

CDR3 length equals 14 residues. Germline V gene lookup returns CDR1 MNHEY and CDR2 SVGEGT. After removal of 10 bases from V and 1 base from J, the junction contained 9 bases not matched to a gene. In the case of this clonotype: Its specificity is not known.

The library came from three nested PCR rounds adapted from ARM-PCR protocols. TCRdb reprocessed the multiplex PCR reads with MiXCR, giving one entry per CDR3 protein. Among under 250,000 distinct CDR3 sequences, 70% to 75% were seen once, and the ten largest hold 20% to 25%. RNA was extracted from bulk tissue without any cell sorting. The TCR sequence derives from a man in his 60s with non-small cell lung cancer. The gene calls are TRBV6-2 or TRBV6-3 and TRBJ2-7, with TRBD2 identical over 8 bases. The specimen sequenced was lung tumor tissue. CDR3 region: CANTRSGSSYEQYF. DNA for the CDR3: TGTGCCAATACCCGGAGCGGGAGTTCCTACGAGCAGTACTTC.